The 22 T cell receptor beta chains in this list originate from one sample, sequenced in a study of tumor and adjacent non-tumor tissue in lung cancer. No cell sorting was done before RNA was extracted from the tissue. More than 3 cm separated this lung sample from the edge of the tumor. A modified ARM-PCR protocol with three rounds of nested PCR amplified TCRbeta. TCRdb independently ran MiXCR on the multiplex PCR reads; one entry per CDR3 protein. Of some 100,000 distinct CDR3 sequences in the sample, roughly two thirds are singletons; the top ten hold roughly a fifth. Sequenced sample: distant non-tumor lung tissue. These receptors were taken from a young man with non-small cell lung cancer.

This clonotype occurred once. The V gene is TRBV6-1, the J gene TRBJ1-5; TRBD1 matches at 7 bases. With the DNA end fitting TRBJ2-3 better, the J assignment may be wrong. This CDR3 spans 15 amino acids. Per the germline V gene, CDR1 is MNHNS and CDR2 is SASEGT. The CDR3 sequence: CASSVRDSSGQSQYF. CDR3 sequence (DNA): TGTGCCAGCAGTGTCCGCGACAGTTCGGGACAGTCCCAGTATTTT.

Points on this clonotype: A read error is possible here, since a much larger clone lies one base away. The chain is built from TRBV5-5 and TRBJ1-3, with D uncertain. Germline V gene sequence: CDR1 SGHKS, CDR2 YYEKEE (reference sequence). The CDR3 covers 15 residues. The DNA of the CDR3 is TGTCCCAGCAGCTTGAGGGATTCGCGGGGAAACACCATATATTTT. As protein: CPSSLRDSRGNTIYF.

A note on this clonotype: The germline gene is not matched at one end of the junction; a read error may be the cause. This chain joins TRBV11-2 and TRBJ2-3, with D tentatively TRBD2 (5 bases). The CDR3 extends over 16 amino acids. Germline V CDR1 and CDR2: SGHAT, FQNNGV. CDR3 DNA: TGTGCCAACAGCTTCTCGGGAAGCTTTAACACAGATACGCAGTATTTT. The encoded protein is CANSFSGSFNTDTQYF.

Worth noting for this clonotype: The CDR3 ends on some other residue instead of the conserved phenylalanine or tryptophan, so this is likely a read error. This chain joins TRBV29-1 and TRBJ1-3, with unresolved D. CDR1 is SQVTM, CDR2 ANQGSEA, per germline. This CDR3 is 12 amino acids long. V shed 4 bases and J shed 1 base, with 5 bases lying between them. CDR3 sequence reads: CSVATSGNTIYS. CDR3 nucleotide sequence: TGCAGCGTTGCAACATCTGGAAACACCATATATTCT.

Points on this clonotype: The junction shows a germline mismatch at one end, possibly a read error. V gene TRBV6-4 combines with J gene TRBJ1-2; TRBD1 matches 7 bases. This CDR3 is built from 13 residues. Germline loops: CDR1 MRHNA, CDR2 SNTAGT. The CDR3 sequence: CVSSDRVGFGYTF. DNA of the CDR3: TGTGTCAGCAGCGACAGGGTTGGGTTTGGCTACACCTTC.

This clonotype was picked up a small number of times. A read error may be the cause here, since a much bigger clone is one base away. CDR3 sequence: CAIRRSVAGVSTEAFF. CDR3 nucleotides: TGTGCCATCAGACGGTCAGTGGCGGGCGTGTCCACTGAAGCTTTCTTT. J is TRBJ1-1 and V is TRBV10-3, with D unresolved. Germline V gene lookup returns CDR1 ENHRY and CDR2 SYGVKD. There are 16 residues in the CDR3. The ends were cut back, 6 bases at V and 4 bases at J, with 21 bases in the middle.

This chain's CDR3 is CANGGQGAAGTGELFF. CDR3 DNA sequence: TGTGCCAACGGCGGACAGGGGGCTGCAGGGACCGGGGAGCTGTTTTTT. V is TRBV11-3 and J is TRBJ2-2; 11 bases map to TRBD1. The CDR3 is made up of 16 amino acids. Per the germline V gene, CDR1 is SGHNT and CDR2 is YENEEA. With 10 bases clipped from V and 5 bases from J, the junction kept 12 bases outside the gene matches.

Points on this clonotype: This may be a read error: a much more frequent sequence differs by one nucleotide. The V call is TRBV24-1, the J call TRBJ1-5; D not resolved. Per the germline V gene, CDR1 is KGHDR and CDR2 is SFDVKD. The CDR3 totals 16 residues. Here the CDR3 DNA reads TGTGCCAGCAGTGAATCGGGCCTTGGGGGCAATCAGCCCCAGCATTTT. Translating it yields CASSESGLGGNQPQHF.

By share, this clonotype counts as medium-sized. V and J are TRBV29-1 and TRBJ1-5; tentative D call: TRBD1 (5 bases). Deletions cut 6 bases from V and 5 bases from J, with 17 bases between. The CDR3 contains 14 residues. Germline loops: CDR1 SQVTM, CDR2 ANQGSEA. For the CDR3, the DNA is TGCAGCGTCTCCCGGGGCCCCGAGGATCAGCCCCAGCATTTT. This encodes CSVSRGPEDQPQHF.

The chain employs TRBV5-1 and TRBJ2-3, with D possibly matching TRBD1 (5 bases). Trimming left V 2 bases short and J 4 bases short, with 11 bases between. CDR3 length: 14 amino acids. The germline CDR1 and CDR2 sequences are SGHRS and YFSETQ. The CDR3, as DNA: TGCGCCAGCAGCTTAACACAGGCGGCAGATACGCAGTATTTT. Protein: CASSLTQAADTQYF.

This rearrangement joins TRBV5-1 to TRBJ1-1; D is uncertain. This CDR3 comprises 14 residues. V was pared by 7 bases and J by 4 bases, with 17 bases between. Germline lookup yields CDR1 SGHRS and CDR2 YFSETQ. CDR3 coding DNA: TGCGCCAGCCGTTATGACACGCCGAGCACTGAAGCTTTCTTT. This gives the protein CASRYDTPSTEAFF.

This clonotype has a handful of counts. It may be a read error: a sequence one base away is much more abundant. The CDR3 spells CSAREGDGRYF. CDR3 DNA: TGCAGTGCTAGAGAGGGGGACGGGCGGTACTTC. This chain joins TRBV20-1 and TRBJ2-7; D possibly matches TRBD1 or TRBD2 (5 bases each). The germline V and J ends were trimmed by 0 bases and 12 bases, with 12 bases remaining between them. CDR1 and CDR2 from the germline V gene are DFQATT and SNEGSKA (reference sequence). The CDR3 loop spans 11 amino acids.

This clonotype was detected ten times or more. CDR3 sequence (DNA): TGCGCCAGCAGCCAAGTGGGGGGGGGCGCCAACAATGAGCAGTTCTTC. This gives the protein CASSQVGGGANNEQFF. The V gene is TRBV4-1, the J gene TRBJ2-1; perhaps TRBD2 as D (7 bases). The CDR3 is 16 amino acids. The germline V gene has CDR1 MGHRA and CDR2 YSYEKL. Trimming pared 1 base from V and 5 bases from J, leaving 15 bases between.

Notes on this clonotype: One end of the junction fails to match germline, which may point to a read error. J is TRBJ1-2 and V is TRBV6-2 or TRBV6-3; D is ambiguous. The CDR3 is made up of 12 amino acids. Germline lookup yields CDR1 MNHEY and CDR2 SVGEGT. Here the CDR3 reads CAGSDLGYGYTF. CDR3 nucleotide sequence: TGTGCCGGCAGTGACTTGGGCTATGGCTACACCTTC.

This clonotype occurred many times. The rearrangement links TRBV5-4 to TRBJ1-1, with a possible D match to TRBD1 (6 bases). V lost 1 base to trimming and J lost 4 bases, with 14 bases between them. The germline V gene encodes CDR1 SGHNT and CDR2 YYREEE (reference sequence). CDR3 length: 15 amino acids. The CDR3 coding sequence is TGTGCCAGCAGCTTGAGGGGGGTCCCCGTCACTGAAGCTTTCTTT. Translation: CASSLRGVPVTEAFF.

Ten or more counts support this clonotype. V is TRBV7-9 and J is TRBJ1-4; D perhaps matches TRBD1 (5 bases). Trimming took 7 bases from V and 7 from J, leaving 19 bases between them. CDR1 and CDR2 from the germline V gene are SEHNR and FQNEAQ (reference sequence). CDR3 size: 15 residues. This CDR3 is CASTVARGGGEKLFF. The CDR3 bases are TGTGCCAGCACAGTTGCACGGGGCGGAGGTGAAAAACTGTTTTTT.

About this clonotype itself: A read error is likely, as this CDR3 ends without the conserved phenylalanine or tryptophan. This sequence joins TRBV7-9 and TRBJ2-7; tentatively, D is TRBD1 (6 bases). CDR3 length: 14 residues. CDR1 SEHNR and CDR2 FQNEAQ come from the germline V gene (reference sequence). The V end lost 4 bases, the J end lost 0 bases, and 10 bases lay between the germline ends. The CDR3 bases are TGTGCCAGCAGCTGGGACACGAGCTCCTACGAGCAGTACTAC. It translates to CASSWDTSSYEQYY.

This chain's CDR3 is CASSQVGWQDTQYF. The CDR3 nucleotides are TGCGCCAGCAGCCAAGTTGGTTGGCAGGATACGCAGTATTTT. The gene calls are TRBV4-1 and TRBJ2-3, with unresolved D. Trimming took 1 base from V and 6 from J, leaving 11 bases between them. In germline, CDR1 is MGHRA, CDR2 YSYEKL. The CDR3 totals 14 residues.

A word on this clonotype: A junction boundary mismatches the germline segment, possibly from a read error. The chain carries TRBV11-3 and TRBJ2-2; D may be TRBD1 or TRBD2 (6 bases each). CDR1 is SGHNT and CDR2 is YENEEA in the germline V gene. The CDR3 contains 16 residues. The CDR3 loop reads CASSGQRAAGTGELFF. The DNA for the CDR3 is TGTGCCAGCAGCGGACAGCGGGCTGCAGGGACCGGAGAGCTGTTTTTT.

In the case of this clonotype: This likely comes from a read error, as the CDR3 has no conserved phenylalanine or tryptophan at its end. Because the CDR3's place on the DNA is in doubt, the DNA is left out and the CDR3 is given as listed by TCRdb. This chain uses TRBV11-3 with TRBJ2-7; the table names TRBD1, a call not compared with the DNA. The CDR3 is made up of 14 amino acids, end residues included. Germline V gene data show CDR1 as SGHNT and CDR2 as YENEEA. The CDR3 protein is CASSSGTGVYEQYL.

This clonotype occurred a few times. One base away lies a much larger clone, so this may be a sequencing read error. The gene calls are TRBV4-2 and TRBJ2-2; 8 positions agree with TRBD2. Germline V gene data show CDR1 as LGHNA and CDR2 as YNFKEQ. The CDR3 totals 16 residues. V dropped 0 bases and J dropped 8; count of bases not matched to a gene: 8. In nucleotides, the CDR3 is TGTGCCAGCAGCCAAGATGGGTCTAGCGGGCTAGGGGAGCTGTTTTTT. Translation gives CASSQDGSSGLGELFF.

As to this clonotype: Compared with germline, one end of the junction differs, possibly owing to a read error. The rearrangement uses TRBV11-3 and TRBJ1-1, with D unclear. CDR1 is SGHNT, CDR2 YENEEA, per germline. There are 12 residues in the CDR3. CDR3 in amino acids: CTSSLVNTETFF. In nucleotides, the CDR3 is TGTACCAGCAGCTTAGTGAACACTGAAACTTTCTTT.